Shown below are 10 T cell receptor beta chains from a single sample sequenced in a study of blood T cell repertoires in COVID-19. Produced via immunoSEQ multiplex PCR; TCRdb's table is partial and in-frame only. The data hold around 220,000 clones, with approximately 79% observed a single time. Sequencing input: peripheral blood. The receptors derive from a middle-aged woman with active or convalescent COVID-19.

About this clone: Other DNA sequences in the sample encode the same CDR3. The V call is TRBV29-1, the J call TRBJ1-1; TRBD1 might be the D (6 bases). V gave up 4 bases and J gave up 1 base, with 7 bases separating them. Germline V CDR1 and CDR2: SQVTM, ANQGSEA. This CDR3 is 12 amino acids long. The DNA for the CDR3 is TGCAGCGTTGGCAGGGGGAACACTGAAGCTTTCTTT. Its protein is CSVGRGNTEAFF.

This clone has a single count. This chain links TRBV5-4 with TRBJ2-1, with D possibly matching TRBD1 (7 bases). The CDR3 spans 15 residues. V was trimmed by 0 bases and J by 4 bases, leaving 11 bases between them. Per germline, CDR1 SGHNT and CDR2 YYREEE (reference sequence). CDR3 sequence reads: CASSLEGAGYNEQFF. CDR3 nucleotides: TGTGCCAGCAGCTTGGAGGGGGCGGGGTACAATGAGCAGTTCTTC. The variable domain in full, completed from reference TRBV5-4 and TRBJ2-1, reads ETGVTQSPTHLIKTRGQQVTLRCSSQSGHNTVSWYQQALGQGPQFIFQYYREEENGRGNFPPRFSGLQFPNYSSELNVNALELDDSALYLCASSLEGAGYNEQFFGPGTRLTVL.

The CDR3 protein is CASSPYRGVPLYEQYF. The DNA for the CDR3 is TGTGCCAGCAGCCCCTATCGGGGGGTACCCCTATACGAGCAGTACTTC. V gene TRBV5-4 combines with J gene TRBJ2-7; TRBD2 aligns across 7 bases. This CDR3 spans 16 amino acids. V dropped 4 bases and J dropped 4; count of bases not matched to a gene: 14. CDR1 and CDR2 (germline): SGHNT, YYREEE (reference sequence).

The J gene is TRBJ2-3, the V gene TRBV27; 10 positions match TRBD1. This CDR3 has 15 residues. Germline V gives CDR1 MNHEY, CDR2 SMNVEV (reference sequence). The ends lost 1 base at V and 5 bases at J; junction bases unmatched: 3. CDR3 region: CASSLWDRGGDTQYF. The CDR3, as DNA: TGTGCCAGCAGTTTATGGGACAGGGGAGGAGATACGCAGTATTTT.

This chain links TRBV11-3 with TRBJ2-2, with TRBD2 as a possible D gene (6 bases). CDR3 length: 14 amino acids. V was trimmed by 6 bases and J by 7 bases, leaving 15 bases between them. Per the germline V gene, CDR1 is SGHNT and CDR2 is YENEEA. CDR3 bases: TGTGCCAGCAGTGCACTAGCTCGGGACGGGGAGCTGTTTTTT. Amino acid sequence: CASSALARDGELFF.

The CDR3 nucleotides are TGTGCCAGCCGAGGACAGGGGAAGAAACTAAACTATGGCTACACCTTC. The encoded protein is CASRGQGKKLNYGYTF. The chain has TRBV28 and TRBJ1-2, with 9 positions matching TRBD1. The CDR3 totals 16 residues. After removal of 8 bases from V and 2 bases from J, the junction contained 12 bases not matched to a gene. Germline V gene lookup returns CDR1 MDHEN and CDR2 SYDVKM.

The chain couples TRBV6-1 to TRBJ2-5; TRBD1 is a possible D gene (6 bases). Per the germline V gene, CDR1 is MNHNS and CDR2 is SASEGT. The V end lost 3 bases, the J end lost 4 bases, and 9 bases lay between the germline ends. The CDR3 is 13 residues long. CDR3 loop: CASSEPGAETQYF. Here the CDR3 DNA reads TGTGCCAGCAGTGAGCCAGGGGCAGAGACCCAGTACTTC.

The chain has TRBV6-5 and TRBJ1-1; possible D gene TRBD1, 6 bases. The CDR3 is 14 residues long. Germline V gene sequence: CDR1 MNHEY, CDR2 SVGAGI. V lost 8 bases, J lost 0 bases, and 13 bases lay in between. CDR3 coding DNA: TGTGCCAGCGGCCGGGGGGCGTTGAACACTGAAGCTTTCTTT. Translating it yields CASGRGALNTEAFF.

The chain employs TRBV28 and TRBJ1-1; D uncertain. Germline assignment: CDR1 MDHEN and CDR2 SYDVKM. Trimming pared 6 bases from V and 0 bases from J, leaving 17 bases between. The CDR3 spans 16 residues. The CDR3 DNA reads TGTGCCAGCAGCTACACCGCGGGCCGCTTGAACACTGAAGCTTTCTTT. This gives the protein CASSYTAGRLNTEAFF.

The rearrangement links TRBV6-5 to TRBJ2-1, with 12 nucleotides matching TRBD2. In germline, CDR1 is MNHEY, CDR2 SVGAGI. The CDR3 loop spans 15 amino acids. The V gene end was trimmed by 6 bases and the J gene end by 9 bases; junction bases not matched to a gene: 9. The CDR3 sequence: CASRRPSGGAGEQFF. In nucleotides, the CDR3 is TGTGCCAGCAGGCGCCCTAGCGGGGGGGCCGGTGAGCAGTTCTTC.